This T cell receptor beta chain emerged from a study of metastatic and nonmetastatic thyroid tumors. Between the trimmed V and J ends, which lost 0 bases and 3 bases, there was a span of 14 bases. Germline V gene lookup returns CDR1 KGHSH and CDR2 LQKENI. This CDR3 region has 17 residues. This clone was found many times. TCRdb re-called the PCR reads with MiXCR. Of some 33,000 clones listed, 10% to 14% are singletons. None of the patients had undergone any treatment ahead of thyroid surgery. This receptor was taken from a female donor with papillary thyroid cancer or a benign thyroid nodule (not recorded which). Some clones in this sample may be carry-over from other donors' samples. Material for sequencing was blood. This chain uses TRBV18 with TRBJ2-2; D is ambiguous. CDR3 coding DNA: TGTGCCAGCTCACCACCGGTTATCGGATTCTACACCGGGGAGCTGTTTTTT. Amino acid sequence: CASSPPVIGFYTGELFF.